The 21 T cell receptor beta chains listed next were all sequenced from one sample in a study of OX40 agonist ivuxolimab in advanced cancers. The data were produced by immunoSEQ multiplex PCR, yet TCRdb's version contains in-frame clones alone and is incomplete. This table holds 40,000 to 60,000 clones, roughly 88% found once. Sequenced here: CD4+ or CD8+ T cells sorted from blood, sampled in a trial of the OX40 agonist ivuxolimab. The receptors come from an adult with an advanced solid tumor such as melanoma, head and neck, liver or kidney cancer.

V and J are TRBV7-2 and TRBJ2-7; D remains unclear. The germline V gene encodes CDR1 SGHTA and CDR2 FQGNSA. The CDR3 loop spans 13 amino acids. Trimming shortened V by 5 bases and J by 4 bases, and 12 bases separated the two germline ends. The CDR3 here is CASSLPPVYEQYF. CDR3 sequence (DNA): TGTGCCAGCAGCCTCCCCCCTGTTTACGAGCAGTACTTC.

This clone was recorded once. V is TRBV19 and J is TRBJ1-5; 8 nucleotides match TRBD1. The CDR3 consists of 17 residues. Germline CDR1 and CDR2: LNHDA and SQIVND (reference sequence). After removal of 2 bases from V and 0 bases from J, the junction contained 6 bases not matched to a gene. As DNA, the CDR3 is TGTGCCAGTAGTATATTAGGAACAGGGGGTAGCAATCAGCCCCAGCATTTT. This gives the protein CASSILGTGGSNQPQHF.

As DNA, the CDR3 is TGTGCCAGTAGCTACGCGCAGAGCAATCAGCCCCAGCATTTT. Amino acids: CASSYAQSNQPQHF. The rearrangement joins TRBV19 to TRBJ1-5; no clear D gene. The germline gives CDR1 LNHDA, CDR2 SQIVND (reference sequence). V was pared by 6 bases and J by 1 base, with 10 bases between. The CDR3 runs 14 residues.

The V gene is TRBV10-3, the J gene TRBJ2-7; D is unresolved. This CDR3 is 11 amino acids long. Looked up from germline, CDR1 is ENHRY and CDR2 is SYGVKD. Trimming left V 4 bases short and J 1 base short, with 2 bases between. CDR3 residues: CAISGSYEQYF. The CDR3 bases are TGTGCCATCAGTGGGTCCTACGAGCAGTACTTC.

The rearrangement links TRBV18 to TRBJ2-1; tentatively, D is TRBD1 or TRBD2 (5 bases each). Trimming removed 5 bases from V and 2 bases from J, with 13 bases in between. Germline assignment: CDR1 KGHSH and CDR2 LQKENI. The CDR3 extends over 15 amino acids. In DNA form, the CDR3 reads TGTGCCAGCTCAGAGGGACGGCTAACCTACAATGAGCAGTTCTTC. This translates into CASSEGRLTYNEQFF.

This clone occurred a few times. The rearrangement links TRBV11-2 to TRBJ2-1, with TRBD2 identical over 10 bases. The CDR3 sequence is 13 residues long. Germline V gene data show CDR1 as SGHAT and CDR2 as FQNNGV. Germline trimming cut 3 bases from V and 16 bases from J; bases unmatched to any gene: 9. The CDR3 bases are TGTGCCAGCAGCTTGGTGCTAGCGGGAGTTGGATTCTTC. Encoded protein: CASSLVLAGVGFF.

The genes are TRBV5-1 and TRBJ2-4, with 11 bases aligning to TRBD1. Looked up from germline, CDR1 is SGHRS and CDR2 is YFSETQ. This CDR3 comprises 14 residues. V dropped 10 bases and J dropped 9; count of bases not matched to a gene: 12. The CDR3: CAGLDRGLCGIQYF. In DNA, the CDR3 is TGCGCCGGACTGGACAGGGGGCTTTGCGGCATTCAGTACTTC.

This CDR3 reads CASTLSGSSYEQYF. The CDR3 nucleotides read TGTGCCAGTACCCTTAGCGGGAGCTCCTACGAGCAGTACTTC. The gene calls are TRBV19 and TRBJ2-7; 9 nucleotides align to TRBD2. This CDR3 is built from 14 residues. Trimming took 7 bases from V and 0 from J; bases not matched to a gene: 4. Germline lookup yields CDR1 LNHDA and CDR2 SQIVND (reference sequence). Combining the CDR3 with reference TRBV19 and TRBJ2-7 gives the whole variable domain DGGITQSPKYLFRKEGQNVTLSCEQNLNHDAMYWYRQDPGQGLRLIYYSQIVNDFQKGDIAEGYSVSREKKESFPLTVTSAQKNPTAFYLCASTLSGSSYEQYFGPGTRLTVT.

The CDR3 region has the DNA TGTGCCAGCAGCTTAATGGGACTAGTATCTGACGAGCAGTACTTC. Translating gives CASSLMGLVSDEQYF. The chain carries TRBV7-9 and TRBJ2-7; 8 positions match TRBD2. CDR1 SEHNR and CDR2 FQNEAQ come from the germline V gene (reference sequence). V gave up 2 bases and J gave up 5 bases; unmatched junction bases: 8. The CDR3 consists of 15 residues.

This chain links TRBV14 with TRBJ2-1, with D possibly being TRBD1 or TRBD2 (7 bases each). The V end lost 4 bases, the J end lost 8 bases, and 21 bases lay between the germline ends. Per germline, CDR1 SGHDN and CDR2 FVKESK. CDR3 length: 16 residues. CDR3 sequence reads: CASSPLVGRGLDEQFF. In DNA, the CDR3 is TGTGCCAGCAGCCCCTTAGTGGGGAGGGGGCTCGATGAGCAGTTCTTC.

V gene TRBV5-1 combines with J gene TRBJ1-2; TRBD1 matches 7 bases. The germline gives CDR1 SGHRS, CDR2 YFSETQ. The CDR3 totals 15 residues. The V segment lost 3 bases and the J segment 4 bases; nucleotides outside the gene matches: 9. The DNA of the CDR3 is TGCGCCAGCAGCTACCGGGACAGCGTAACCTATGGCTACACCTTC. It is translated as CASSYRDSVTYGYTF. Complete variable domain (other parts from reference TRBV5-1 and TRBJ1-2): KAGVTQTPRYLIKTRGQQVTLSCSPISGHRSVSWYQQTPGQGLQFLFEYFSETQRNKGNFPGRFSGRQFSNSRSEMNVSTLELGDSALYLCASSYRDSVTYGYTFGSGTRLTVV.

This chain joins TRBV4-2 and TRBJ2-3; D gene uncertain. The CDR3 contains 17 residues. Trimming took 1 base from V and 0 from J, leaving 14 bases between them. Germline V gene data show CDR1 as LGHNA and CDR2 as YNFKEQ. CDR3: CASSQGNGRMSTDTQYF. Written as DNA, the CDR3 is TGTGCCAGCAGCCAAGGAAACGGACGGATGAGCACAGATACGCAGTATTTT.

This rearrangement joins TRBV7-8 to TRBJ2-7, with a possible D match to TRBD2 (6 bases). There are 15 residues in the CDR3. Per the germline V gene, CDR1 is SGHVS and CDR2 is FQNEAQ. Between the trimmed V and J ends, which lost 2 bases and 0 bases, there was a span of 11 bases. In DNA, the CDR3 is TGTGCCAGCAGCTTAAGAGGCGGGATCTCCTACGAGCAGTACTTC. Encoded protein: CASSLRGGISYEQYF.

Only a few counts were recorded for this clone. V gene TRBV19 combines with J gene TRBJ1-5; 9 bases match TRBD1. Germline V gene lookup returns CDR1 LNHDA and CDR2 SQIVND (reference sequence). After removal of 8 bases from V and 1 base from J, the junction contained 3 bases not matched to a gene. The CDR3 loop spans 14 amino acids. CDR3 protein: CASWDRASNQPQHF. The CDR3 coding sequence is TGTGCCAGTTGGGACAGGGCCAGCAATCAGCCCCAGCATTTT.

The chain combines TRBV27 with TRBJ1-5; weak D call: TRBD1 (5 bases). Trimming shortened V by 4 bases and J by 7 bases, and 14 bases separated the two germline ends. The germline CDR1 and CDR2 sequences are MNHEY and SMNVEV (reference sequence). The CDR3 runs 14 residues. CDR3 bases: TGTGCCAGCAGTTCCGGATGGACAAACCAGCCCCAGCATTTT. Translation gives CASSSGWTNQPQHF.

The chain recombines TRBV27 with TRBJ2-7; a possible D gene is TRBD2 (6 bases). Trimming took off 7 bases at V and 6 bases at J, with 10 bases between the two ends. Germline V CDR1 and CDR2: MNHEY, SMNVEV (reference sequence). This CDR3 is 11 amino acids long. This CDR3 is CASTKGLEQYF. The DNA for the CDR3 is TGTGCCAGCACAAAGGGACTCGAGCAGTACTTC.

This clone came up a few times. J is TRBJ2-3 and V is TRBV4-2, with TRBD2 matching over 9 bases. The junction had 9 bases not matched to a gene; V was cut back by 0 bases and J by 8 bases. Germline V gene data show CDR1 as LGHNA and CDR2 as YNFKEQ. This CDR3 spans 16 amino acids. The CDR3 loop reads CASSQDRLAVSATQYF. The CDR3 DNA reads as TGTGCCAGCAGCCAAGATCGACTAGCGGTATCAGCTACGCAGTATTTT.

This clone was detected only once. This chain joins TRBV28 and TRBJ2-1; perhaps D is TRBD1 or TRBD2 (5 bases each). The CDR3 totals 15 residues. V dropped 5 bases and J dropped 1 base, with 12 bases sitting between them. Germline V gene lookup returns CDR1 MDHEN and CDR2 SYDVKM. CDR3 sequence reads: CASSPRDASYNEQFF. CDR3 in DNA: TGTGCCAGCAGTCCCCGGGACGCATCCTACAATGAGCAGTTCTTC.

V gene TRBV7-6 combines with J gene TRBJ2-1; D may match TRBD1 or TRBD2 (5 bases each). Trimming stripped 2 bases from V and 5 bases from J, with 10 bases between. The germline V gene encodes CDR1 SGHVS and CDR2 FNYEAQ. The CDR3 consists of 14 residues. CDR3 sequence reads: CASSLSWGNNEQFF. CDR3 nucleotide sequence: TGTGCCAGCAGCTTATCGTGGGGGAACAATGAGCAGTTCTTC.

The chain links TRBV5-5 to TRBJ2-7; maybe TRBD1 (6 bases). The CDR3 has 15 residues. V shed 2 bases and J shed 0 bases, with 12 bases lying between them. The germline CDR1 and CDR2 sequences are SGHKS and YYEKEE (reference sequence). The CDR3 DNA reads TGTGCCAGCAGCTTTTACAGGGACACCTCCTACGAGCAGTACTTC. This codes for CASSFYRDTSYEQYF.

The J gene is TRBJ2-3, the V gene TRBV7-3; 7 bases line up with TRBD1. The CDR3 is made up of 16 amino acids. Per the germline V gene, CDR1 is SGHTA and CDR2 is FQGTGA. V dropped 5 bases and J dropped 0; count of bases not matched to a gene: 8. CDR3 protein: CASSAKTTGSTDTQYF. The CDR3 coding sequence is TGTGCCAGCAGCGCCAAGACGACAGGGAGCACAGATACGCAGTATTTT.